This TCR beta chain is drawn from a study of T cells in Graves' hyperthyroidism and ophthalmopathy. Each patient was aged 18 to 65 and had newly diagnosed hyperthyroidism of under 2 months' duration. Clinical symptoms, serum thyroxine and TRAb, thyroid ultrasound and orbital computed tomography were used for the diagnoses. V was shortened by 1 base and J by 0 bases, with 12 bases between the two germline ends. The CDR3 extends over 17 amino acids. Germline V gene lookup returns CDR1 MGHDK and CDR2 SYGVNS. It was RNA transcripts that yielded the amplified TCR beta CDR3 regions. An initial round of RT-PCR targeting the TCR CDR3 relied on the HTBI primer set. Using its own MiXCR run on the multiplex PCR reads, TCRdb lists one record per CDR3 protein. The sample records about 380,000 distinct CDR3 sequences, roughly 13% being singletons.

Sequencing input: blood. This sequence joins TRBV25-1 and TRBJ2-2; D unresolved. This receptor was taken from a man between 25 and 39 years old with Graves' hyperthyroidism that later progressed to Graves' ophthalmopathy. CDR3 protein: CASSELVAGTNTGELFF. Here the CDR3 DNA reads TGTGCCAGCAGTGAATTGGTAGCTGGCACGAACACCGGGGAGCTGTTTTTT. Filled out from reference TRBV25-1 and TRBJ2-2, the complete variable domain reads EADIYQTPRYLVIGTGKKITLECSQTMGHDKMYWYQQDPGMELHLIHYSYGVNSTEKGDLSSESTVSRIRTEHFPLTLESARPSHTSQYLCASSELVAGTNTGELFFGEGSRLTVL.